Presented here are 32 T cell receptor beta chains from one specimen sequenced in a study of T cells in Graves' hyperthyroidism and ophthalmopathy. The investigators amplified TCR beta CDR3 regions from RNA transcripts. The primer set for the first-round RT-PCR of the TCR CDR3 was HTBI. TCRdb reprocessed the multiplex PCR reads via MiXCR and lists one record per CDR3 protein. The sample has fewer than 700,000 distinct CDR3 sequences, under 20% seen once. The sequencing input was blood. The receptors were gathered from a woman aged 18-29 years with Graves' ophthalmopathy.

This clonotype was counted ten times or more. The CDR3 DNA follows: TGTGCCAGCAGCCGAACGGCGGGAGTTAACAATGAGCAGTTCTTC. Amino acid sequence: CASSRTAGVNNEQFF. The chain uses TRBV11-2 and TRBJ2-1, with TRBD2 identical over 7 bases. J gave up 5 bases and V 5 bases, and 9 bases lay outside the gene matches. There are 15 residues in the CDR3. The V gene's germline CDR1 is SGHAT and CDR2 FQNNGV.

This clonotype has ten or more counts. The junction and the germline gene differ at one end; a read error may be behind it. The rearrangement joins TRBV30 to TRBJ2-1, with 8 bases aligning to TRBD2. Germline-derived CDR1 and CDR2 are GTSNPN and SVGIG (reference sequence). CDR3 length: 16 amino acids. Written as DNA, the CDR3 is TGTGCCTGGAGGGGCGGGGGGATTTCAGACTACAATGGGCAGTTCTTC. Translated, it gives CAWRGGGISDYNGQFF.

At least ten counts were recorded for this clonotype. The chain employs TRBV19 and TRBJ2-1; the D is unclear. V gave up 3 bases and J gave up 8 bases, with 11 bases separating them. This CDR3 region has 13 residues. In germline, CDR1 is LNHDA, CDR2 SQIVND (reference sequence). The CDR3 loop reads CASSILGYYEQFF. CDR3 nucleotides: TGTGCCAGTAGTATTTTGGGGTACTATGAGCAGTTCTTC.

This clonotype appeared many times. The CDR3 nucleotides are TGCAGTGTGGAGGAGGTGAACACTGAAGCTTTCTTT. This sequence encodes CSVEEVNTEAFF. The chain uses TRBV20-1 and TRBJ1-1; D call uncertain. The V gene lost 7 bases and the J gene lost 0 bases, with 9 bases spanning the gap. This CDR3 region has 12 residues. CDR1 and CDR2 from the germline V gene are DFQATT and SNEGSKA (reference sequence).

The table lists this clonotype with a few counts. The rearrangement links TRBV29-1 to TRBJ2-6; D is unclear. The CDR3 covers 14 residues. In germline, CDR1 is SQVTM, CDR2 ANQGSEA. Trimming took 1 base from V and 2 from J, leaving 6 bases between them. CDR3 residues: CSVEAGTGANVLTF. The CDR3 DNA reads TGCAGCGTTGAAGCTGGGACTGGGGCCAACGTCCTGACTTTC.

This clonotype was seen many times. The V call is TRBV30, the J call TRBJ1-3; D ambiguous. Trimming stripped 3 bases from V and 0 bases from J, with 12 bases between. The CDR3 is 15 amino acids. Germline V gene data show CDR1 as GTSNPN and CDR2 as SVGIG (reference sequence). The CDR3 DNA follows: TGTGCCTGGAGGAAAAGCTCTGACTCTGGAAACACCATATATTTT. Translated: CAWRKSSDSGNTIYF.

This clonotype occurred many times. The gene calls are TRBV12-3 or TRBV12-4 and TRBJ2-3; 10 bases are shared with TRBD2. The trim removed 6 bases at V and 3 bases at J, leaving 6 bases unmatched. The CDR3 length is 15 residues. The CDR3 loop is CASRLRAGGTDTQYF. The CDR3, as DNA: TGTGCCAGCAGGTTAAGAGCGGGAGGGACAGATACGCAGTATTTT.

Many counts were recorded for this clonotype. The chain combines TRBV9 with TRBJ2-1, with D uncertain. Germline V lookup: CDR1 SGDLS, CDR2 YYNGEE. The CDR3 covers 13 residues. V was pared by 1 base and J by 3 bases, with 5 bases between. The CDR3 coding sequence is TGTGCCAGCAGCGTAACGGACTACAATGAGCAGTTCTTC. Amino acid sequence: CASSVTDYNEQFF.

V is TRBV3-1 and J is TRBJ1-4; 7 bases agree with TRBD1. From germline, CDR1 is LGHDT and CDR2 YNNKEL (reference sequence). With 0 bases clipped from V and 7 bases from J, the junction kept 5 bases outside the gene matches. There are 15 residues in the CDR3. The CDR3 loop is CASSQEQGFTEKLFF. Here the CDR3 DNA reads TGTGCCAGCAGCCAAGAACAGGGGTTCACTGAAAAACTGTTTTTT.

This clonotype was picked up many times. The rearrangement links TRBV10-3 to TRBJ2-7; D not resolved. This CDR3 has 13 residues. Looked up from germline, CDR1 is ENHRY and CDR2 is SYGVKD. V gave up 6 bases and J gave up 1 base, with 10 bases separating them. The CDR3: CAIRTTGSYEQYF. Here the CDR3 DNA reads TGTGCCATCAGAACCACGGGTTCCTACGAGCAGTACTTC.

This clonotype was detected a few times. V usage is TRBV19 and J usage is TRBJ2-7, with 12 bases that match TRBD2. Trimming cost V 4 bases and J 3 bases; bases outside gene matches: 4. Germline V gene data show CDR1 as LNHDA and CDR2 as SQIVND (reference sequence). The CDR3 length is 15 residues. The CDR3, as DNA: TGTGCCAGTAGTACGCGGACTAGCGGGATCTACGAGCAGTACTTC. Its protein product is CASSTRTSGIYEQYF.

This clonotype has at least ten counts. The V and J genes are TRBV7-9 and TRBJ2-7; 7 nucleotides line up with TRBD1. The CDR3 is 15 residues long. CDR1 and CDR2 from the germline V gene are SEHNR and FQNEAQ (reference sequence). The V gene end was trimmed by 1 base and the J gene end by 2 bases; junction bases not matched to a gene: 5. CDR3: CASSLGRDRTYEQYF. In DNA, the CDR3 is TGTGCCAGCAGCTTAGGACGGGACAGAACCTACGAGCAGTACTTC.

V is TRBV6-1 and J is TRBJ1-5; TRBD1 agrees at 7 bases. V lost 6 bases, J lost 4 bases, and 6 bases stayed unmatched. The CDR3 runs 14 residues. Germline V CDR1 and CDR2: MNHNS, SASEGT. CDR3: CASRPDRANQPQHF. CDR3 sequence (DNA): TGTGCCAGCAGACCCGACAGGGCGAATCAGCCCCAGCATTTT.

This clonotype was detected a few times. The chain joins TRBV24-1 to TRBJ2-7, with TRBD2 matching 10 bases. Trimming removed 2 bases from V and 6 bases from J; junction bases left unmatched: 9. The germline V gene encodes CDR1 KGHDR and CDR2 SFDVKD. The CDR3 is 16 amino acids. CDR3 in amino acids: CATSDSSGRALVEQYF. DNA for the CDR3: TGTGCCACCAGTGATTCAAGCGGGAGGGCCCTCGTCGAGCAGTACTTC.

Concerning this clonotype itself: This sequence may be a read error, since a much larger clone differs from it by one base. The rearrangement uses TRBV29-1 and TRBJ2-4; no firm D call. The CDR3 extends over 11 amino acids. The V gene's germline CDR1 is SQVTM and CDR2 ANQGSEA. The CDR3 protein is CSVDAGNIQHF. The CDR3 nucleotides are TGCAGCGTTGACGCCGGAAACATTCAGCACTTC. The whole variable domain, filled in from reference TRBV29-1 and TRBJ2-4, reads SAVISQKPSRDICQRGTSLTIQCQVDSQVTMMFWYRQQPGQSLTLIATANQGSEATYESGFVIDKFPISRPNLTFSTLTVSNMSPEDSSIYLCSVDAGNIQHFGAGTRLSVL.

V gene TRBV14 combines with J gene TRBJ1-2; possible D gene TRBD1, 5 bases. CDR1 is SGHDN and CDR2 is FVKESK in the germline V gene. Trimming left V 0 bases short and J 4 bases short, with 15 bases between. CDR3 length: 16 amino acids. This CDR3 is CASSQDLTGVSYGYTF. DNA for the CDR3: TGTGCCAGCAGCCAAGATCTTACAGGAGTCTCCTATGGCTACACCTTC.

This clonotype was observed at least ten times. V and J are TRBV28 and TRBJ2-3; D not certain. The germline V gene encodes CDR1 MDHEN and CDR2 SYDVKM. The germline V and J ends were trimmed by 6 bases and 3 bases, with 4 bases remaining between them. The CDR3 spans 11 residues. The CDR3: CASRLTDTQYF. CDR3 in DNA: TGTGCCAGCAGGTTGACAGATACGCAGTATTTT.

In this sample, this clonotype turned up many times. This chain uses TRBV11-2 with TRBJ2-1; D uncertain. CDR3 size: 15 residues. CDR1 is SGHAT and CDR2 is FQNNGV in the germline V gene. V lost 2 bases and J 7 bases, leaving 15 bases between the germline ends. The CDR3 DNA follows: TGTGCCAGCAGCTTAATCGTACGTAGCAGGAATGAGCAGTTCTTC. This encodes CASSLIVRSRNEQFF. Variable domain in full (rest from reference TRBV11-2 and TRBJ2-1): EAGVAQSPRYKIIEKRQSVAFWCNPISGHATLYWYQQILGQGPKLLIQFQNNGVVDDSQLPKDRFSAERLKGVDSTLKIQPAKLEDSAVYLCASSLIVRSRNEQFFGPGTRLTVL.

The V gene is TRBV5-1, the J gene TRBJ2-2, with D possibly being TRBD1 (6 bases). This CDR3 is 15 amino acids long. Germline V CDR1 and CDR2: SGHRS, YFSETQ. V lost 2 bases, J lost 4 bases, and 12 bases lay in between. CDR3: CASSFEGGATGELFF. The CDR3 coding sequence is TGCGCCAGCAGCTTCGAAGGGGGAGCCACCGGGGAGCTGTTTTTT.

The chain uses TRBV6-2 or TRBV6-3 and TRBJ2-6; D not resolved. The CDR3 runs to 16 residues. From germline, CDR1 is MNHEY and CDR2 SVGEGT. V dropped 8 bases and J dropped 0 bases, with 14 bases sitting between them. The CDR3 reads CASSTYSFSGANVLTF. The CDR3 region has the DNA TGTGCCAGCTCGACCTACAGTTTCTCTGGGGCCAACGTCCTGACTTTC.

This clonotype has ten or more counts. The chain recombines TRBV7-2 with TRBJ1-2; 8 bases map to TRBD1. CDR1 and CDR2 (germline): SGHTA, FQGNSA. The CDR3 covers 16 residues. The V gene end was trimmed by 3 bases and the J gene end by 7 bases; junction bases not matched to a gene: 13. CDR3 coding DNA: TGTGCCAGCAGCTTGGACAGGGACTCGGTCCTAGGTGGCTACACCTTC. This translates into CASSLDRDSVLGGYTF.

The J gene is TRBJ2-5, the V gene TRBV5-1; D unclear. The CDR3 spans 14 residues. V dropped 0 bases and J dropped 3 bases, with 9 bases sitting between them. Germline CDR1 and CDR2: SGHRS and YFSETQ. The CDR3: CASSLDVGKETQYF. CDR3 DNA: TGCGCCAGCAGCTTGGATGTAGGGAAAGAGACCCAGTACTTC.

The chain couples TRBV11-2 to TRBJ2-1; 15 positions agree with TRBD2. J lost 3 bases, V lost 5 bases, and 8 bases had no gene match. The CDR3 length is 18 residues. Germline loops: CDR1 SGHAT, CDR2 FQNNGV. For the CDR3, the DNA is TGTGCCAGCAGCGGAAGGACTAGCGGGGGGGCAGTCTACAATGAGCAGTTCTTC. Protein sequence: CASSGRTSGGAVYNEQFF.

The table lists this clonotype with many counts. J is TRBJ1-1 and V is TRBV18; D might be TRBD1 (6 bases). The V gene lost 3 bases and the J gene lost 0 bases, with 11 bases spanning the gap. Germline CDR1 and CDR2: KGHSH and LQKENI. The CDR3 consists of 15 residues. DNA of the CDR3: TGTGCCAGCTCACCCATGGGACAATTGAACACTGAAGCTTTCTTT. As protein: CASSPMGQLNTEAFF.

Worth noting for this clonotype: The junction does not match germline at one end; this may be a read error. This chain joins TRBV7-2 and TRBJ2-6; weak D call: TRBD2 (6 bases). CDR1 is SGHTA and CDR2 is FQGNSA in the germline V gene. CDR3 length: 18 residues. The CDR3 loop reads CASSLSGLYHSRANVLTF. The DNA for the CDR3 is TGTGCCAGCAGCTTATCTGGACTATACCACTCTAGGGCCAACGTCCTGACTTTC.

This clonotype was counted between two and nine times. The CDR3 DNA follows: TGTGCCAGCAGCCAAGTCCACAGACAAACCCTCCACTTT. Translating it yields CASSQVHRQTLHF. This chain connects TRBV4-2 to TRBJ1-6; D gene uncertain. CDR1 is LGHNA, CDR2 YNFKEQ, per germline. CDR3 length: 13 residues. V lost 1 base and J 14 bases, leaving 12 bases between the germline ends.

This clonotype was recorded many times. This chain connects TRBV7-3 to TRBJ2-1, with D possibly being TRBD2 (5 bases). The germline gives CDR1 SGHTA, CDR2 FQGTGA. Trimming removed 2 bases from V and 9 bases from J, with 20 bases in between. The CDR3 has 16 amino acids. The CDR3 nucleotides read TGTGCCAGCAGCTTACGGTCCGGCGGGCTATTCGGTGAGCAGTTCTTC. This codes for CASSLRSGGLFGEQFF.

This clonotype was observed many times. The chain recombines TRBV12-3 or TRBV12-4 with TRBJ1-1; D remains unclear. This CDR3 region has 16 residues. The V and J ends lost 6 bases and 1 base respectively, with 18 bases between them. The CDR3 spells CASSRKDEGTNTEAFF. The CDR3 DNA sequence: TGTGCCAGCAGCCGCAAAGACGAGGGAACGAACACTGAAGCTTTCTTT.

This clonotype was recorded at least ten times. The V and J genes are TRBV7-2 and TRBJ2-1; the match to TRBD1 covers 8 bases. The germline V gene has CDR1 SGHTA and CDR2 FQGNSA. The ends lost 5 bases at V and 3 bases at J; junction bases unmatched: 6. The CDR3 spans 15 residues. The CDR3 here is CASSADRALYNEQFF. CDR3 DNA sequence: TGTGCCAGCAGCGCGGACAGGGCTCTCTACAATGAGCAGTTCTTC.

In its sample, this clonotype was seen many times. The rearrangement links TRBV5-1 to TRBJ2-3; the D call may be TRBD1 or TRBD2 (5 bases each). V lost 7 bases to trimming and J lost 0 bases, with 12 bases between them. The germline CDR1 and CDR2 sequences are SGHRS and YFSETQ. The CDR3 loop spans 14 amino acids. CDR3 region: CASWDGLSTDTQYF. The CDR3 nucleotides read TGCGCCAGCTGGGACGGCCTTAGCACAGATACGCAGTATTTT.

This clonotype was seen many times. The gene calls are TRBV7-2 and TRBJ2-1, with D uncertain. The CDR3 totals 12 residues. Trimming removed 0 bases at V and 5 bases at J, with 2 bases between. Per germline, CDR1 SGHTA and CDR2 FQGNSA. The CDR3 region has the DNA TGTGCCAGCAGCTTAGCTAACAATGAGCAGTTCTTC. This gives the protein CASSLANNEQFF.

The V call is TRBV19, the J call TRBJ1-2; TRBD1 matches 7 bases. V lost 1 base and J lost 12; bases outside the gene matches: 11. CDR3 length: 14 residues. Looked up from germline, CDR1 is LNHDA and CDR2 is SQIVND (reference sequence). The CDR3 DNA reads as TGTGCCAGTAGTATAGGGGGGGGGGACAGAAAGGACACCTTC. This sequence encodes CASSIGGGDRKDTF.